This T cell receptor (beta chain) was documented in a study of Graves' ophthalmopathy and Graves' hyperthyroidism. About the research overall: At initial diagnosis, peripheral blood was obtained, and this preceded any treatment.

This CDR3 region has 14 residues. Germline assignment: CDR1 SEHNR and CDR2 FQNEAQ (reference sequence). V was pared by 1 base and J by 5 bases, with 11 bases between. This clonotype was observed a handful of times. The sequenced template was RNA, covering the TCR beta CDR3 region. Scientists carried out first-round RT-PCR using HTBI primers and then a second-round multiplex PCR. TCRdb called the multiplex PCR reads again in MiXCR, with one record for every CDR3 protein. The data show some 750,000 distinct CDR3 sequences, with around 40% seen just once and 40% to 45% held by the top ten. The specimen sequenced was peripheral blood. V is TRBV7-9 and J is TRBJ2-5; possible D gene TRBD2, 6 bases. The clonotype comes from an adult man with Graves' ophthalmopathy. CDR3 residues: CASSLGGGTETQYF. The CDR3 DNA is TGTGCCAGCAGCTTAGGCGGCGGGACGGAGACCCAGTACTTC.